A single sample is the source of the 5 T cell receptor beta chains below, sequenced in a study of CD8+CD57+ T cells in acquired aplastic anemia. TCR beta VDJ and CDR3 profiling used genomic DNA as template. MiXCR, applied by TCRdb to the reads, yields one record per CDR3 protein. The table lists about 240,000 distinct CDR3 sequences, 45% to 50% of them singletons. Patients picked for sequencing had shown CD8+CD57+ cell expansion detected by flow cytometry. Sequences were obtained from sorted CD4+, CD8+, or CD8+CD57+ T cells (not recorded which) from PBMCs. These receptors were obtained from a human donor with aplastic anemia.

The genes are TRBV13 and TRBJ2-3; 14 bases line up with TRBD2. V trimming: 4 bases; J trimming: 6 bases; junction bases outside the gene matches: 6. The CDR3 totals 16 residues. Germline V gives CDR1 PRHDT, CDR2 FYEKMQ (reference sequence). CDR3 loop: CASSYFRTSGGDTQYF. CDR3 bases: TGTGCCAGCAGCTACTTCCGGACTAGCGGGGGGGATACGCAGTATTTT.

This clonotype was counted only a few times. The J gene is TRBJ2-7, the V gene TRBV4-2; 10 nucleotides align to TRBD1. Per germline, CDR1 LGHNA and CDR2 YNFKEQ. V was pared by 0 bases and J by 5 bases, with 7 bases of the junction left unmatched. The CDR3 has 16 amino acids. The CDR3 loop reads CASSQDDGQGVDEQYF. The CDR3 bases are TGTGCCAGCAGCCAAGATGACGGACAGGGGGTCGACGAGCAGTACTTC.

The chain recombines TRBV12-3 or TRBV12-4 with TRBJ1-2, with D hard to call. This CDR3 region has 13 residues. The ends were cut back, 6 bases at V and 5 bases at J, with 13 bases in the middle. The CDR3 sequence is CASSRSLGYGYTF. The CDR3 coding sequence is TGTGCCAGCAGCCGTTCGCTGGGGTATGGCTACACCTTC.

The chain's CDR3 is CASSFSRGRYEQYF. The CDR3 DNA reads TGTGCCAGCAGTTTCTCCCGGGGAAGGTACGAGCAGTACTTC. The chain is built from TRBV28 and TRBJ2-7; tentatively, D is TRBD2 (5 bases). The CDR3 covers 14 residues. Trimming pared 3 bases from V and 4 bases from J, leaving 13 bases between. Germline V gives CDR1 MDHEN, CDR2 SYDVKM. The full variable domain, completed using reference TRBV28 and TRBJ2-7, is DVKVTQSSRYLVKRTGEKVFLECVQDMDHENMFWYRQDPGLGLRLIYFSYDVKMKEKGDIPEGYSVSREKKERFSLILESASTNQTSMYLCASSFSRGRYEQYFGPGTRLTVT.

The chain employs TRBV27 and TRBJ2-7; 7 bases are shared with TRBD2. The CDR3 runs to 15 residues. V lost 0 bases to trimming and J lost 3 bases; unmatched junction nucleotides: 5. Germline V CDR1 and CDR2: MNHEY, SMNVEV (reference sequence). This CDR3 is CASSLSRLAGYEQYF. In DNA form, the CDR3 reads TGTGCCAGCAGTTTATCCCGACTAGCAGGCTACGAGCAGTACTTC.